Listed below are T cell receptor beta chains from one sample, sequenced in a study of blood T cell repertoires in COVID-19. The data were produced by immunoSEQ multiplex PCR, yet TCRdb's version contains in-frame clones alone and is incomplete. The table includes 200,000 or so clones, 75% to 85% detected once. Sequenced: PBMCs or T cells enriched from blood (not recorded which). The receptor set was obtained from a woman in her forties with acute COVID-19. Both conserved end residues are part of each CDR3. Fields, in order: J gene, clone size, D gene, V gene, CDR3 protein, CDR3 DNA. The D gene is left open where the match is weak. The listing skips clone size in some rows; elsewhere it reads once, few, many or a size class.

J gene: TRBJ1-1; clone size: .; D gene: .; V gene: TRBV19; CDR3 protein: CASSSGNRNTEAFF; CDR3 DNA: TGTGCCAGTAGTTCCGGCAACAGAAACACTGAAGCTTTCTTT
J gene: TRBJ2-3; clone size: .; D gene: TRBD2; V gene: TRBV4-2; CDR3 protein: CASSQDLRLAGPPDTQYF; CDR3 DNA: TGTGCCAGCAGCCAAGATCTTCGGCTAGCGGGGCCCCCAGATACGCAGTATTTT
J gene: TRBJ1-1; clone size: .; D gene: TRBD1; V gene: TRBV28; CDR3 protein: CASSLGSTGRTEAFF; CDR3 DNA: TGTGCCAGCAGTTTAGGATCGACAGGGAGGACTGAAGCTTTCTTT
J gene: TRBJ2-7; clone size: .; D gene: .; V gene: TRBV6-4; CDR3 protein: CASSPGESSYEQYF; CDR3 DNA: TGTGCCAGCAGCCCGGGGGAGAGCTCCTACGAGCAGTACTTC
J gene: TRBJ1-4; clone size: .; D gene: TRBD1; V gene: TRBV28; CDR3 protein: CASRDAGGLGEKLFF; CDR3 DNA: TGTGCCAGCAGGGACGCAGGGGGCCTGGGTGAAAAACTGTTTTTT
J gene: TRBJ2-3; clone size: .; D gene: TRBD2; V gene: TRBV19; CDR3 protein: CASSIYGGGSTDTQYF; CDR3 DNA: TGTGCCAGTAGTATATACGGCGGGGGGAGCACAGATACGCAGTATTTT
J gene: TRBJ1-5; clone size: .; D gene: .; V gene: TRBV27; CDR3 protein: CASRLGNQPQHF; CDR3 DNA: TGTGCCAGTAGACTGGGCAATCAGCCCCAGCATTTT
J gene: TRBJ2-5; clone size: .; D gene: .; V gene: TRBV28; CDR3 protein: CASSLPGRETQYF; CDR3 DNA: TGTGCCAGCAGTTTACCAGGGAGGGAGACCCAGTACTTC
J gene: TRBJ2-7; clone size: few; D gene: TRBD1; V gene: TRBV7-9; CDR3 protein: CASSLVGRGLPYEQYF; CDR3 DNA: TGTGCCAGCAGCTTAGTAGGCAGGGGGCTACCCTACGAGCAGTACTTC
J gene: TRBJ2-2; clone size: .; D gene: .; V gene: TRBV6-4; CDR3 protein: CASRGWNTGELFF; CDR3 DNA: TGTGCCTCAAGGGGGTGGAACACCGGGGAGCTGTTTTTT